This is a list of T cell receptor beta chains from one sample in a study of control samples from healthy donors and cancer patients. Assay: immunoSEQ multiplex PCR; the TCRdb copy retains only in-frame clones and omits some. Here the sample spans roughly 370,000 clones, about nine tenths being singletons. Sequencing was carried out using PBMCs. The receptors stem from a man aged 40-49 years with head and neck cancer. Each CDR3 is given with its conserved first and last residue. Fields, in order: clone size, V gene, D gene, J gene, CDR3 length, CDR3 protein, CDR3 DNA. D genes are given only for firm matches. The size field is filled for only some rows; it gives once, few, many or a size class.

size: -; V: TRBV6-2/TRBV6-3; D: -; J: TRBJ2-2; length: 15; CDR3: CASSYRGGRGGELFF; DNA: TGTGCCAGCAGTTACCGTGGGGGCCGGGGCGGGGAGCTGTTTTTT
size: -; V: TRBV3-1/TRBV3-2; D: -; J: TRBJ2-1; length: 12; CDR3: CASSQGSYEQFF; DNA: TGTGCCAGCAGCCAAGGTTCTTATGAGCAGTTCTTC
size: -; V: TRBV27; D: -; J: TRBJ1-5; length: 17; CDR3: CASSRSGGGHSNQPQHF; DNA: TGTGCCAGCAGTCGATCGGGGGGCGGCCATAGCAATCAGCCCCAGCATTTT
size: -; V: TRBV3-1/TRBV3-2; D: -; J: TRBJ2-1; length: 13; CDR3: CASRWSGVDEQFF; DNA: TGTGCCAGCCGTTGGTCAGGGGTGGATGAGCAGTTCTTC
size: -; V: TRBV3-1/TRBV3-2; D: -; J: TRBJ1-2; length: 19; CDR3: CASTRAPDDITRGRRGYTF; DNA: TGTGCCAGCACGAGGGCGCCAGACGACATAACTCGGGGAAGAAGAGGCTACACCTTC
size: once; V: TRBV10-2; D: -; J: TRBJ1-6; length: 15; CDR3: CASTNPGQLNSPLHF; DNA: TGCGCCAGCACAAACCCCGGACAGCTAAATTCACCCCTCCACTTT
size: -; V: TRBV28; D: -; J: TRBJ1-5; length: 15; CDR3: CASSSGSSGNQPQHF; DNA: TGTGCCAGCAGCTCCGGGTCTTCGGGCAATCAGCCCCAGCATTTT
size: -; V: TRBV15; D: TRBD2; J: TRBJ2-5; length: 15; CDR3: CATSNVGGRWETQYF; DNA: TGTGCCACCAGCAACGTCGGCGGGAGGTGGGAGACCCAGTACTTC
size: -; V: TRBV6-5; D: TRBD1; J: TRBJ2-2; length: 15; CDR3: CASSYRQGAPGELFF; DNA: TGTGCCAGCAGTTACCGGCAGGGGGCCCCCGGGGAGCTGTTTTTT
size: -; V: TRBV15; D: -; J: TRBJ1-4; length: 13; CDR3: CATSSGLGVRLFF; DNA: TGTGCCACCAGCTCGGGACTTGGGGTCCGTCTGTTTTTT